The T cell receptor (beta chain) described here comes from a study of cytomegalovirus exposure and HLA in healthy donors. Both 60 Vbeta primers and 13 Jbeta primers went into the PCR. Profiling relied on immunoSEQ multiplex PCR, and the TCRdb table lists in-frame clones only, not all of them. The data show over 100,000 clones, with roughly 74% seen just once and roughly 0.82% held by the top ten. The sample consisted of PBMCs. This TCR was sampled from a woman aged 25 to 39 in good health and CMV-seronegative.

Here the CDR3 reads CASSPPTGGGGTEAFF. For the CDR3, the DNA is TGTGCCAGCTCACCACCTACAGGGGGAGGCGGGACTGAAGCTTTCTTT. This chain uses TRBV18 with TRBJ1-1; 8 bases match TRBD1. The CDR3 sequence is 16 residues long. Germline-derived CDR1 and CDR2 are KGHSH and LQKENI. V lost 0 bases to trimming and J lost 5 bases; unmatched junction nucleotides: 8.